The TCR beta chain under discussion was sequenced for a study of response to subunit inactivated influenza vaccine. Findings and limits, study-wide: Seasonal influenza vaccination, on each occasion, was suggested by the authors to recruit few new T cells.

V gave up 2 bases and J gave up 6 bases, with 8 bases separating them. Germline CDR1 and CDR2: ENHRY and SYGVKD. This CDR3 spans 13 amino acids. Regarding this clonotype: Its specificity is not known.

TCRdb reprocessed the RT-PCR reads via MiXCR and lists one record per CDR3 protein. Among under 800,000 distinct CDR3 sequences listed, around 13% were seen once. V and J are TRBV10-3 and TRBJ1-5; D may be TRBD1 (5 bases). Sequencing used PBMCs from blood, obtained 14 days before vaccination. The receptor's source is a man aged 50 to 59 who received an inactivated influenza vaccine. The CDR3 protein is CAISEGAGQPQHF. As DNA, the CDR3 is TGTGCCATCAGTGAGGGGGCGGGTCAGCCCCAGCATTTT.